The rows below give T cell receptor beta chains drawn from one sample of a study of cytomegalovirus exposure and HLA in healthy donors. Measured with immunoSEQ multiplex PCR; TCRdb has only the in-frame clones, and not every one. This table holds tens of thousands of clones, more than 50% found once. The specimen was PBMCs. These receptors originate from a woman aged 40 to 50 in good health and CMV-seropositive. Both conserved end residues are part of each CDR3. D genes are given only for firm matches. Clone size is stated in some rows and not others, as once, few, many or a class when expanded.

NA,TRBV9,TRBD2,TRBJ2-1,TGTGCCAGCAGCCCAGGACTAGCGGGAGGTGAGCAGTTCTTC,CASSPGLAGGEQFF
NA,TRBV6-1,NA,TRBJ1-4,TGTGCCAGCAGTGAAGCCCGGGGTGGTGTGGAAAAACTGTTTTTT,CASSEARGGVEKLFF
once,TRBV27,NA,TRBJ2-7,TGTGCCAGCAGTCCGGGGCAGGGGATTCAGTACGAGCAGTACTTC,CASSPGQGIQYEQYF
NA,TRBV19,TRBD1,TRBJ1-5,TGTGCCAGTAGTATTTGGGGACAGGGGCATCAGCCCCAGCATTTT,CASSIWGQGHQPQHF
once,TRBV19,TRBD1,TRBJ1-1,TGTGCCACGGCCCCCTTAGAGGGGGCGGGGACTGAAGCTTTCTTT,CATAPLEGAGTEAFF
few,TRBV28,TRBD1,TRBJ1-1,TGTGCCAGCAGTTTGGGACAGGGCTTCACTGGCATGAACACTGAAGCTTTCTTT,CASSLGQGFTGMNTEAFF
NA,TRBV6-1,TRBD1,TRBJ1-2,TGTGCCAGCAGTGAAGACCAGGGGGGCCCCTATGGCTACACCTTC,CASSEDQGGPYGYTF
few,TRBV7-9,NA,TRBJ1-1,TGTGCCAGCAGCCCAGGGTCAAGTCAGAACACTGAAGCTTTCTTT,CASSPGSSQNTEAFF
NA,TRBV7-2,TRBD2,TRBJ2-5,TGTGCCAGCAGCAATCCGGGACTAGCGGGAGAAGAGACCCAGTACTTC,CASSNPGLAGEETQYF
NA,TRBV30,NA,TRBJ2-6,TGTGCCTGGAGTACTACCTCTGGGGCCAACGTCCTGACTTTC,CAWSTTSGANVLTF
NA,TRBV5-1,NA,TRBJ1-2,TGCGCCAGCAGCCCCAAACGGACCGGTCCCCGGGGGGACTATGGCTACACCTTC,CASSPKRTGPRGDYGYTF
NA,TRBV28,TRBD2,TRBJ2-3,TGTGCCAGCACAAGACTAGCGGGTCGCACAGATACGCAGTATTTT,CASTRLAGRTDTQYF
NA,TRBV5-6,TRBD1,TRBJ1-2,TGTGCCAGCAGCTTGGAAGGGGGCGGAATCTATGGCTACACCTTC,CASSLEGGGIYGYTF
many,TRBV4-3,TRBD2,TRBJ2-1,TGCGCCAGCAGCCAAGATATAGGAACTAGCGGATACAATGAGCAGTTCTTC,CASSQDIGTSGYNEQFF
NA,TRBV7-8,TRBD2,TRBJ2-1,TGTGCCAGCAGCTTAGCGCTCGTTCCCGGACTAGCGAGGAACAATGAGCAGTTCTTC,CASSLALVPGLARNNEQFF
NA,TRBV5-4,NA,TRBJ2-7,TGTGCCAGCAGCTTCTCAGGGATGCCCGAGCAGTACTTC,CASSFSGMPEQYF
NA,TRBV4-3,TRBD1,TRBJ2-2,TGCGCCAGCAGCCAAGTAGGACAGGGGGCCGGGGAGCTGTTTTTT,CASSQVGQGAGELFF
NA,TRBV28,NA,TRBJ2-5,TGTGCCAGCAGTTGGGGGGTACAAGAGACCCAGTACTTC,CASSWGVQETQYF
NA,TRBV4-3,TRBD2,TRBJ2-7,TGCGCCAGCAGCCAAACGACTAGCGGGAGTTACGAGCAGTACTTC,CASSQTTSGSYEQYF
NA,TRBV6-5,TRBD1,TRBJ2-7,TGTGCCAGCAGAAGGGACAGGGGTTACGAGCAGTACTTC,CASRRDRGYEQYF
NA,TRBV7-6,TRBD2,TRBJ2-1,TGTGCCAGCAGCTTTGCGGGAGGGTCCTACAATGAGCAGTTCTTC,CASSFAGGSYNEQFF
NA,TRBV29-1,NA,TRBJ2-2,TGCAGCGTTGAATTCAAGAAGCCCGGGGAGCTGTTTTTT,CSVEFKKPGELFF
NA,TRBV5-1,NA,TRBJ1-5,TGCGCCAGCAGCTCGGAACAGGGACAGCCCCAGCATTTT,CASSSEQGQPQHF
NA,TRBV21-1,NA,TRBJ1-1,TGTGCCAGCAGCAAAGCTGGGGGGAATGAAGCTTTCTTT,CASSKAGGNEAFF
NA,TRBV27,TRBD1,TRBJ1-2,TGTGCCAGCGCCTTCAGGGGGGAGGTTGGCTACACCTTC,CASAFRGEVGYTF
NA,TRBV7-9,NA,TRBJ2-3,TGTGCCAGCAGCTTGAGACTAGCAGGGGCTCTGGATACGCAGTATTTT,CASSLRLAGALDTQYF
few,TRBV6-5,TRBD1,TRBJ2-3,TGTGCCAGCAGTTACTCCGGGACAGGGGCAGATACGCAGTATTTT,CASSYSGTGADTQYF
few,TRBV7-6,NA,TRBJ2-1,TGTGCCAGCAGCCCCGGCGGAGGCTCCTACAATGAGCAGTTCTTC,CASSPGGGSYNEQFF
NA,TRBV7-8,TRBD1,TRBJ1-5,TGTGCCAGCAGCTTTGACAGGGGTCGGAGCAATCAGCCCCAGCATTTT,CASSFDRGRSNQPQHF
few,TRBV28,TRBD2,TRBJ2-1,TGTGCCAGCACCCCCGGCGGGAGAAGTGAGCAGTTCTTC,CASTPGGRSEQFF
NA,TRBV11-2,TRBD1,TRBJ2-7,TGTGCCAGCAGCTTAGTTAGGGGGCAAGAGCAGTACTTC,CASSLVRGQEQYF
NA,TRBV4-1,TRBD1,TRBJ1-4,TGCGCCAGCAGCCAAGATCAGGGGGCAACTAATGAAAAACTGTTTTTT,CASSQDQGATNEKLFF
NA,TRBV6-1,NA,TRBJ1-2,TGTGCCACCACCTCCGGGGAGTTCTATGGCTACACCTTC,CATTSGEFYGYTF
NA,TRBV4-1,NA,TRBJ1-4,TGCGCCAGCAGCCAAGATCGAGGCAGAGCAACTAATGAAAAACTGTTTTTT,CASSQDRGRATNEKLFF
NA,TRBV5-1,TRBD2,TRBJ2-5,TGCGCCAGCACCCCCGGGACTAGCGAAGAGACCCAGTACTTC,CASTPGTSEETQYF
few,TRBV7-2,NA,TRBJ1-1,TGTGCCAGCAGACAACAGGAGACAGCAAACACTGAAGCTTTCTTT,CASRQQETANTEAFF
few,TRBV5-8,TRBD1,TRBJ2-5,TGTGCCAGCAGCCCGTTGGACAGGGTAGAGACCCAGTACTTC,CASSPLDRVETQYF
few,TRBV5-4,NA,TRBJ2-1,TGTGCCAGCAGCACTCGACAGGAGGATGAGCAGTTCTTC,CASSTRQEDEQFF
NA,TRBV4-1,NA,TRBJ2-7,TGCGCCAGCAGCCAAGTGTCTGCGGGATCTCGGCACGAGCAGTACTTC,CASSQVSAGSRHEQYF
once,TRBV5-1,NA,TRBJ1-1,TGCGCCAGCAGCTTGGGGCCCCACCTTACTGAAGCTTTCTTT,CASSLGPHLTEAFF
NA,TRBV5-4,TRBD1,TRBJ2-1,TGTGCCAGCAGCAACGACAGGGGGCCCTACAATGAGCAGTTCTTC,CASSNDRGPYNEQFF
few,TRBV18,NA,TRBJ2-1,TGTGCCAGCTCACCGGTCACGAGCTCCTACAATGAGCAGTTCTTC,CASSPVTSSYNEQFF
NA,TRBV7-3,NA,TRBJ1-2,TGTGCCAGCAGCTCGGGTCAGGGACTTAGCTACACCTTC,CASSSGQGLSYTF
NA,TRBV6-5,NA,TRBJ1-6,TGTGCCAGCAGATTGGGCAGGGCCAATTCACCCCTCCACTTT,CASRLGRANSPLHF